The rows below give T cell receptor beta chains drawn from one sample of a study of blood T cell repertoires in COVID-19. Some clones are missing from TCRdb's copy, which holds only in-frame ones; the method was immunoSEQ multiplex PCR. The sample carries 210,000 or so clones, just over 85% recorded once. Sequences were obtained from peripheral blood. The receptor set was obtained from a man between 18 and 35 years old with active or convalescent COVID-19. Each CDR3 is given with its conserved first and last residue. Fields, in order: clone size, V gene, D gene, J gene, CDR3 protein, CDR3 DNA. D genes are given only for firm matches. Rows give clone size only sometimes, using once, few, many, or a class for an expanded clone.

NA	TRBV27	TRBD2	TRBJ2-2	CASGLAGSFGELFF	TGTGCCAGCGGGTTAGCGGGGTCGTTCGGGGAGCTGTTTTTT
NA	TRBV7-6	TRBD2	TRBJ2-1	CASSLAVSSGQSYNEQFF	TGTGCCAGCAGCTTAGCGGTGTCTAGCGGGCAGTCCTACAATGAGCAGTTCTTC
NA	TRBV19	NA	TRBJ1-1	CATSHGGGTEAFF	TGTGCCACCAGTCATGGGGGAGGGACTGAAGCTTTCTTT
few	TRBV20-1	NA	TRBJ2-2	CSASTDTGELFF	TGCAGTGCTAGTACAGACACCGGGGAGCTGTTTTTT
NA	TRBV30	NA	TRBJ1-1	CAWSLGSQSRAFF	TGTGCCTGGAGCCTAGGTTCTCAGTCCCGAGCTTTCTTT
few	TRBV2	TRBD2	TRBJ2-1	CASSSWTSGREEQFF	TGTGCCAGCAGTTCATGGACTAGCGGGAGGGAGGAGCAGTTCTTC
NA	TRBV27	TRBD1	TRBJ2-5	CASRIRGQAQETQYF	TGTGCCAGCAGGATACGAGGACAGGCCCAAGAGACCCAGTACTTC
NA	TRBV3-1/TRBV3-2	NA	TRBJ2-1	CASSQDEGAAYNEQFF	TGTGCCAGCAGCCAAGATGAAGGGGCGGCCTACAATGAGCAGTTCTTC
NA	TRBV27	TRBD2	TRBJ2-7	CASSFGAGGPGEQYF	TGTGCCAGCAGCTTTGGAGCGGGAGGGCCTGGGGAGCAGTACTTC
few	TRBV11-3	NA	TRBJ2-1	CASSPSRGGNEQFF	TGTGCCAGCAGCCCCTCTAGGGGAGGCAATGAGCAGTTCTTC
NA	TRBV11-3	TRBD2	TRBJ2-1	CASSLSRDYGEQFF	TGTGCCAGCAGCTTGTCGCGGGACTACGGTGAGCAGTTCTTC
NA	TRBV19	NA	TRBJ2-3	CASSMRELTDTQYF	TGTGCCAGTAGTATGAGGGAGCTCACAGATACGCAGTATTTT
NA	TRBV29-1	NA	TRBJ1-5	CSGGPPQHF	TGCAGCGGCGGTCCCCCCCAGCATTTT
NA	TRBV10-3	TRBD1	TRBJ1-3	CAIREGTGGSGNTIYF	TGTGCCATCAGAGAGGGGACAGGGGGCTCTGGAAACACCATATATTTT
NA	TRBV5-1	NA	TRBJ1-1	CASSKVQGTNTEAFF	TGCGCCAGCAGCAAAGTACAGGGTACGAACACTGAAGCTTTCTTT
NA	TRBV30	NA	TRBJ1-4	CAWSGAGEKLFF	TGTGCCTGGAGTGGGGCGGGTGAAAAACTGTTTTTT
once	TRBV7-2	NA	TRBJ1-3	CASNPQGAAGNTIYF	TGTGCCAGCAACCCACAGGGAGCGGCTGGAAACACCATATATTTT
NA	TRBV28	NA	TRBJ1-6	CASSLLSDSPLHF	TGTGCCAGCAGTTTATTGTCTGATTCACCCCTCCACTTT
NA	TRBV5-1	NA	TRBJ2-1	CASSLGGGLYNEQFF	TGCGCCAGCAGCTTGGGCGGCGGGCTATACAATGAGCAGTTCTTC
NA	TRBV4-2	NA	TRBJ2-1	CASQTQGGGWNEQFF	TGTGCCAGCCAAACCCAGGGAGGAGGATGGAATGAGCAGTTCTTC
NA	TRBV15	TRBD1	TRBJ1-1	CATRKSRDRVNTEAFF	TGTGCCACCAGGAAGTCCCGGGACAGGGTGAACACTGAAGCTTTCTTT
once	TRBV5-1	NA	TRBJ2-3	CASSLARGDTDTQYF	TGCGCCAGCAGCTTGGCCAGGGGAGACACAGATACGCAGTATTTT
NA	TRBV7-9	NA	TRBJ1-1	CASSLVGAGTEAFF	TGTGCCAGCAGCTTAGTGGGGGCAGGTACTGAAGCTTTCTTT
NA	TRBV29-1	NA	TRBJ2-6	CSVPAHGGVNSGANVLTF	TGCAGCGTACCCGCCCATGGAGGGGTGAACTCTGGGGCCAACGTCCTGACTTTC
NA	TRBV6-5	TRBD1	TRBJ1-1	CASRNNRGTGFEAFF	TGTGCCAGCCGTAATAACAGGGGAACGGGGTTTGAAGCTTTCTTT
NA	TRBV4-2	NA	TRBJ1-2	CASSQEGSGGDGYTF	TGTGCCAGCAGCCAAGAGGGCTCGGGAGGGGATGGCTACACCTTC
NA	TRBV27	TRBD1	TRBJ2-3	CASSSLTGVGASDTQYF	TGTGCCAGCAGTTCCCTGACAGGGGTTGGGGCGTCAGATACGCAGTATTTT
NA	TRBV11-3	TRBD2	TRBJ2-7	CASSPRLADQYEQYF	TGTGCCAGCAGCCCCAGACTAGCGGATCAATACGAGCAGTACTTC
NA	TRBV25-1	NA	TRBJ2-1	CASSVIEDSYYNEQFF	TGTGCCAGCAGTGTTATTGAGGACAGTTACTACAATGAGCAGTTCTTC
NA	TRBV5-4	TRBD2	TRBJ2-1	CASSPGRGRDEQFF	TGTGCCAGCAGTCCCGGGAGGGGAAGGGATGAGCAGTTCTTC
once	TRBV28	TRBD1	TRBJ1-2	CASSPRTGTIGYTF	TGTGCCAGCAGTCCCCGGACAGGGACTATTGGCTACACCTTC
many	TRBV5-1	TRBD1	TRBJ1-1	CASSPGQRKAFF	TGCGCCAGCAGCCCGGGACAGAGGAAAGCTTTCTTT
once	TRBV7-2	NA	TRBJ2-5	CASSRGAAGETQYF	TGTGCCAGCAGCCGCGGGGCAGCGGGAGAGACCCAGTACTTC
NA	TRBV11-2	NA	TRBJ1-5	CASSRSGQPNQPQHF	TGTGCCAGCAGCCGAAGCGGACAGCCCAATCAGCCCCAGCATTTT
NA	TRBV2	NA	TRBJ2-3	CASSDTGSGHTDTQYF	TGTGCCAGCAGTGACACCGGTAGCGGACACACAGATACGCAGTATTTT
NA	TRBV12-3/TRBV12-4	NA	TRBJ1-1	CASSADGLEAFF	TGTGCCAGCAGCGCAGACGGACTTGAAGCTTTCTTT
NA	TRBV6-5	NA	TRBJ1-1	CASSYLTGNTEAFF	TGTGCCAGCAGTTACCTGACAGGGAACACTGAAGCTTTCTTT
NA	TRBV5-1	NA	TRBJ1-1	CASRDTVNTEAFF	TGCGCCAGCAGGGACACAGTGAACACTGAAGCTTTCTTT
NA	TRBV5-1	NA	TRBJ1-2	CASSPGGVTNYGYTF	TGCGCCAGCAGCCCCGGGGGGGTAACGAACTATGGCTACACCTTC
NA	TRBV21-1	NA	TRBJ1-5	CASSKERGQGSGLPQHF	TGTGCCAGCAGCAAAGAACGGGGACAAGGGTCAGGTCTGCCCCAGCATTTT
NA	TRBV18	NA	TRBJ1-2	CASSPDSNYGYTF	TGTGCCAGCTCACCAGACAGCAACTATGGCTACACCTTC
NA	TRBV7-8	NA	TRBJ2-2	CASSLGGTPTGELFF	TGTGCCAGCAGCTTAGGGGGGACACCAACCGGGGAGCTGTTTTTT
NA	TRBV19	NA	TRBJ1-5	CASSMSWGDQPQHF	TGTGCCAGTAGTATGTCATGGGGAGACCAGCCCCAGCATTTT
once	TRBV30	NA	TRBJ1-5	CAWSVGASRRRYQPQHF	TGTGCCTGGAGTGTGGGGGCATCTCGCCGGCGGTATCAGCCCCAGCATTTT
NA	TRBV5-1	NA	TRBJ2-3	CASSLDGDTQYF	TGCGCCAGCAGCTTGGACGGAGATACGCAGTATTTT